This record looks at one TCR beta chain sequence and its context. The antigen is unknown. At one boundary the junction diverges from the germline segment, which might be a read error. TCRdb reanalysed the reads using MiXCR and keeps one entry per CDR3 protein. The sample records around 710,000 distinct CDR3 sequences, 25% to 30% being singletons. This record belongs to a study of T cell repertoires in cytomegalovirus infection. As for the study in general: As its CMV epitopes, the study selected recently identified HLA-C-restricted and well-studied HLA-B-restricted targets. CMV infection and matching HLA type were both indicated by public TCR beta signatures.

Looked up from germline, CDR1 is SGHVS and CDR2 is FNYEAQ. The CDR3 spans 14 residues. This rearrangement joins TRBV7-6 to TRBJ2-3; D tentatively fits TRBD1 or TRBD2 (9 bases each). This specimen consisted of cultured CD8+ T cells from PBMCs, obtained from culture after CMV antigen stimulation. The TCR originated in a human donor in good health (CMV status not recorded). Some clones in this sample may be carry-over from other donors' samples. The CDR3 DNA reads TGTGTCAGCGGGGGGACAGGGAGTGCAGATACGCAGTATTTT. It encodes CVSGGTGSADTQYF. Combining the CDR3 with reference TRBV7-6 and TRBJ2-3 gives the whole variable domain GAGVSQSPRYKVTKRGQDVALRCDPISGHVSLYWYRQALGQGPEFLTYFNYEAQQDKSGLPNDRFSAERPEGSISTLTIQRTEQRDSAMYRCVSGGTGSADTQYFGPGTRLTVL.